This TCR beta chain derives from a study of T cells in lung cancer brain metastases. Across the study: Between primary and metastasis resection, about 90% of the roughly 20 patients were untreated.

Generated by immunoSEQ multiplex PCR, the TCRdb table keeps only in-frame clones and is missing some. The sample shows 800 to 1,200 clones, roughly 89% of them seen only once. For this clone: Its antigen remains unknown.

The CDR3 has 11 residues. The trim removed 5 bases at V and 12 bases at J, leaving 7 bases unmatched. Looked up from germline, CDR1 is PRHDT and CDR2 is FYEKMQ (reference sequence). Study outcomes and limitations: Paired lesions shared few clones; most were lesion-specific (mean Morisita about 0.25). Compared with paired primaries, brain metastases showed fewer unique productive clones (around 1,400 versus 4,600).

This rearrangement joins TRBV13 to TRBJ2-7, with 7 positions matching TRBD1. The receptor's source is a woman between 35 and 50 years old with non-small cell lung cancer that had spread to the brain. Material: tumor tissue from a brain metastasis. The CDR3, as DNA: TGTGCCAGCAGCAAAGACAGGGCCACGTACTTC. Protein sequence: CASSKDRATYF.